The 18 T cell receptor beta chains listed next were all sequenced from one sample in a study of shared clonotypes between healthy human individuals. Sequenced by immunoSEQ multiplex PCR; TCRdb stores in-frame clones only, minus some. The data show roughly 850,000 clones, about 97% seen once. It was CD45RO-negative cells, positively selected for CCR7, that made up naive CD8 cells, with terminally differentiated effector memory CD45RA+ cells excluded. The specimen was naive CD8+ T cells sorted from blood. The receptor source for this set is a man between 25 and 39 years old in good health.

The chain is built from TRBV11-2 and TRBJ2-1, with TRBD2 matching over 7 bases. This CDR3 spans 16 amino acids. In germline, CDR1 is SGHAT, CDR2 FQNNGV. Trimming at V came to 6 bases and at J to 0 bases, leaving 8 bases not matched to a gene. In nucleotides, the CDR3 is TGTGCCAGCAGAGACCCCCGGACTAGCTCCTACAATGAGCAGTTCTTC. Residues: CASRDPRTSSYNEQFF.

The chain is built from TRBV7-6 and TRBJ2-7; the match to TRBD1 covers 9 bases. Trimming cost V 1 base and J 4 bases; bases outside gene matches: 5. Germline V gene data show CDR1 as SGHVS and CDR2 as FNYEAQ. The CDR3 loop spans 15 amino acids. CDR3 in DNA: TGTGCCAGCAGCTTAGGACAGGGGGTGAATTACGAGCAGTACTTC. This sequence encodes CASSLGQGVNYEQYF.

The chain employs TRBV4-1 and TRBJ1-1, with 9 nucleotides matching TRBD1. This CDR3 spans 16 amino acids. Germline V gene data show CDR1 as MGHRA and CDR2 as YSYEKL. With 3 bases clipped from V and 11 bases from J, the junction kept 16 bases outside the gene matches. As DNA, the CDR3 is TGCGCCAGCAGCCAGGAAACAGGGGGCGAATGGCACCTCGCTTTCTTT. Protein product: CASSQETGGEWHLAFF.

CDR3 nucleotide sequence: TGCGCCAGCAGCTTGGAGTCAGGGAATACCTACGAGCAGTACTTC. This sequence encodes CASSLESGNTYEQYF. The chain uses TRBV5-1 and TRBJ2-7, with D perhaps matching TRBD1 (5 bases). The V and J ends lost 0 bases and 2 bases respectively, with 12 bases between them. Per germline, CDR1 SGHRS and CDR2 YFSETQ. The CDR3 is made up of 15 amino acids. Full variable domain (rest looked up from reference TRBV5-1 and TRBJ2-7): KAGVTQTPRYLIKTRGQQVTLSCSPISGHRSVSWYQQTPGQGLQFLFEYFSETQRNKGNFPGRFSGRQFSNSRSEMNVSTLELGDSALYLCASSLESGNTYEQYFGPGTRLTVT.

V is TRBV19 and J is TRBJ1-5; D is perhaps TRBD1 (5 bases). CDR1 is LNHDA, CDR2 SQIVND, per germline (reference sequence). V lost 9 bases, J lost 1 base, and 16 bases lay in between. The CDR3 loop spans 15 amino acids. CDR3: CASSQGSISNQPQHF. Here the CDR3 DNA reads TGTGCCAGCTCCCAGGGAAGCATAAGCAATCAGCCCCAGCATTTT.

The rearrangement uses TRBV11-1 and TRBJ2-6, with 7 bases lining up with TRBD1. Trimming at V came to 1 base and at J to 0 bases, leaving 9 bases not matched to a gene. The CDR3 is 19 amino acids. The V gene's germline CDR1 is SGHAT and CDR2 FQDESV (reference sequence). CDR3 region: CASSLVGTELYSGANVLTF. For the CDR3, the DNA is TGTGCCAGCAGCTTAGTAGGGACAGAGCTCTACTCTGGGGCCAACGTCCTGACTTTC. Full variable domain (outside the CDR3, taken from reference TRBV11-1 and TRBJ2-6): EAEVAQSPRYKITEKSQAVAFWCDPISGHATLYWYRQILGQGPELLVQFQDESVVDDSQLPKDRFSAERLKGVDSTLKIQPAELGDSAMYLCASSLVGTELYSGANVLTFGAGSRLTVL.

This CDR3 is CASRRASGSYEQYF. The CDR3 nucleotides are TGTGCCAGCAGACGAGCTAGCGGGAGCTACGAGCAGTACTTC. V and J are TRBV11-2 and TRBJ2-7; the match to TRBD2 covers 10 bases. After removal of 6 bases from V and 3 bases from J, the junction contained 5 bases not matched to a gene. This CDR3 comprises 14 residues. In germline, CDR1 is SGHAT, CDR2 FQNNGV.

The V call is TRBV9, the J call TRBJ1-1; possible D gene TRBD1, 5 bases. Trimming left V 3 bases short and J 0 bases short, with 12 bases between. There are 15 residues in the CDR3. Germline values: CDR1 SGDLS, CDR2 YYNGEE. The CDR3 reads CASSALGQMNTEAFF. The DNA of the CDR3 is TGTGCCAGCAGCGCCCTGGGGCAGATGAACACTGAAGCTTTCTTT.

A note on this clone: Distinct nucleotide sequences in the sample also encode this CDR3. The chain couples TRBV27 to TRBJ2-7; 9 bases are shared with TRBD2. V lost 4 bases and J lost 5; bases outside the gene matches: 6. Germline-derived CDR1 and CDR2 are MNHEY and SMNVEV (reference sequence). The CDR3 sequence is 14 residues long. DNA for the CDR3: TGTGCCAGCAGTTCGGGACTAGCTGGCGACGAGCAGTACTTC. Encoded protein: CASSSGLAGDEQYF.

This clone was detected once. This CDR3 is CASLLARAYEQYF. CDR3 DNA: TGTGCCAGCCTCCTGGCCAGGGCGTACGAGCAGTACTTC. The chain joins TRBV2 to TRBJ2-7, with D possibly being TRBD1 (5 bases). CDR1 is SNHLY, CDR2 FYNNEI, per germline. Trimming stripped 8 bases from V and 4 bases from J, with 15 bases between. This CDR3 spans 13 amino acids. Drawing the rest from reference TRBV2 and TRBJ2-7, the complete variable domain is EPEVTQTPSHQVTQMGQEVILRCVPISNHLYFYWYRQILGQKVEFLVSFYNNEISEKSEIFDDQFSVERPDGSNFTLKIRSTKLEDSAMYFCASLLARAYEQYFGPGTRLTVT.

The genes are TRBV27 and TRBJ2-1, with 9 bases aligning to TRBD2. This CDR3 comprises 17 residues. Per germline, CDR1 MNHEY and CDR2 SMNVEV (reference sequence). V lost 5 bases and J lost 1; bases outside the gene matches: 9. The CDR3 region has the DNA TGTGCCAGCAGTGCCACCCTTAGCGGGAGTTCCTACAATGAGCAGTTCTTC. Its protein is CASSATLSGSSYNEQFF.

V gene TRBV29-1 combines with J gene TRBJ2-1; unclear D gene. Germline V gene data show CDR1 as SQVTM and CDR2 as ANQGSEA. Trimming removed 8 bases at V and 6 bases at J, with 17 bases between. This CDR3 is 13 amino acids long. CDR3 nucleotide sequence: TGCAGCTCCACGTCCCAAGCGAGCAATGAGCAGTTCTTC. It is translated as CSSTSQASNEQFF.

Only one count was recorded for this clone. The chain carries TRBV19 and TRBJ2-3; D is ambiguous. The CDR3 has 11 residues. Between the trimmed V and J ends, which lost 4 bases and 2 bases, there was a span of 1 base. Looked up from germline, CDR1 is LNHDA and CDR2 is SQIVND (reference sequence). The CDR3 nucleotides read TGTGCCAGTAGTACCACAGATACGCAGTATTTT. Its translation: CASSTTDTQYF.

J is TRBJ1-1 and V is TRBV10-3; 7 bases are shared with TRBD1. J was trimmed by 1 base and V by 10 bases; bases with no gene match: 9. CDR1 is ENHRY, CDR2 SYGVKD, per germline. The CDR3 runs 14 residues. The CDR3 protein is CASRTGEPNTEAFF. The DNA of the CDR3 is TGTGCCAGCCGAACAGGGGAACCGAACACTGAAGCTTTCTTT.

V and J are TRBV11-3 and TRBJ1-1, with a weak D call TRBD1 (6 bases). V lost 1 base and J lost 9, with 15 bases in between. The CDR3 spans 14 residues. Per the germline V gene, CDR1 is SGHNT and CDR2 is YENEEA. CDR3 residues: CASSLAGRGAQAFF. Here the CDR3 DNA reads TGTGCCAGCAGCTTAGCGGGACGGGGGGCACAAGCTTTCTTT.

V and J are TRBV11-2 and TRBJ2-7, with unresolved D. The CDR3 totals 14 residues. CDR1 SGHAT and CDR2 FQNNGV come from the germline V gene. Deletions cut 3 bases from V and 1 base from J, with 10 bases between. CDR3 sequence: CASSFPLGSYEQYF. CDR3 in DNA: TGTGCCAGCAGCTTCCCCCTAGGGTCCTACGAGCAGTACTTC. Drawing the rest from reference TRBV11-2 and TRBJ2-7, the complete variable domain is EAGVAQSPRYKIIEKRQSVAFWCNPISGHATLYWYQQILGQGPKLLIQFQNNGVVDDSQLPKDRFSAERLKGVDSTLKIQPAKLEDSAVYLCASSFPLGSYEQYFGPGTRLTVT.

The chain couples TRBV5-1 to TRBJ2-3; 11 bases are a match to TRBD2. The CDR3 sequence is 19 residues long. CDR1 is SGHRS and CDR2 is YFSETQ in the germline V gene. V shed 3 bases, J shed 2 bases, and the junction held 14 bases outside the gene matches. Here the CDR3 reads CASSSLTETSGRPTDTQYF. The CDR3 DNA follows: TGCGCCAGCAGCTCGTTGACGGAAACTAGCGGGAGACCCACAGATACGCAGTATTTT.

V is TRBV11-3 and J is TRBJ2-1; 9 nucleotides agree with TRBD2. The germline CDR1 and CDR2 sequences are SGHNT and YENEEA. The CDR3 totals 17 residues. The J segment lost 5 bases and the V segment lost 5 bases, leaving 13 bases of the junction unmatched. CDR3 residues: CASSPRGRVSLDNEQFF. CDR3 in DNA: TGTGCCAGCAGCCCTCGCGGGAGGGTTTCTCTGGACAATGAGCAGTTCTTC.